A single TCR beta chain is shown here with its context. The V end lost 3 bases, the J end lost 5 bases, and 23 bases lay between the germline ends. Looked up from germline, CDR1 is MNHEY and CDR2 is SVGEGT. The CDR3 has 17 amino acids. TCRdb processed the 5' RACE reads anew with MiXCR; each CDR3 protein has one entry. Of under 900,000 distinct CDR3 sequences in the sample, roughly an eighth were seen once. This sample is drawn from a study of identical twins. The same sample was also used in a study of yellow fever vaccine responses in identical twins.

The source is a young woman in good health. The source material was PBMCs. The V call is TRBV6-2 or TRBV6-3, the J call TRBJ2-7; possible D gene TRBD2, 5 bases. CDR3 nucleotides: TGTGCCAGCAGTTATGACCCTAATGTGAGGGTCGCCCACGAGCAGTACGTC. It specifies CASSYDPNVRVAHEQYV.